This T cell receptor (beta chain) was captured by sequencing in a study of early T cells in non-severe SARS-CoV-2 infection. Study-wide background: Whole-blood bulk RNA, unsorted, was sequenced, and chains were unpaired.

TCRdb ran MiXCR on the 5' RACE reads and lists one entry per CDR3 protein. The data hold tens of thousands of distinct CDR3 sequences, with around 6% observed a single time. Sample share makes this clonotype medium-sized. Germline CDR1 reads MNHEY; CDR2 reads SVGAGI. V lost 2 bases and J lost 1; bases outside the gene matches: 4. CDR3 length equals 16 residues. The V gene is TRBV6-5, the J gene TRBJ2-5, with TRBD2 matching 10 bases. The specimen sequenced was whole blood. The source of this sequence is an adult who was a healthcare worker with PCR-confirmed SARS-CoV-2 infection or an uninfected control (not recorded which). The CDR3 sequence: CASSYELAGAQETQYF. The CDR3 DNA reads TGTGCCAGCAGTTACGAGCTAGCGGGGGCCCAAGAGACCCAGTACTTC.